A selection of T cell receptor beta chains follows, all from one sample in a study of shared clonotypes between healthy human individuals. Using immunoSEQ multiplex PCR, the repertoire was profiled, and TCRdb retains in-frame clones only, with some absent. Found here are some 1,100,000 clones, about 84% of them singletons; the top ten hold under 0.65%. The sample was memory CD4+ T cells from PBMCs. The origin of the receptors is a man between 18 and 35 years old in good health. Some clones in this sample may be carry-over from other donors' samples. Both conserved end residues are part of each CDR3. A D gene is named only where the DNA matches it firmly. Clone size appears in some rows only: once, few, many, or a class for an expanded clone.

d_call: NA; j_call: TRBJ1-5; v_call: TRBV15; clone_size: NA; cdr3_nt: TGTGCCACCAGCAGAGATCACATACGAAGCAATCAGCCCCAGCATTTT; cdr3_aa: CATSRDHIRSNQPQHF
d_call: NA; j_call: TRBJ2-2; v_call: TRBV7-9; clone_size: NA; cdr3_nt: TGTGCCAGCAGCAGAGATAGGGCGGGTGGCACCGGGGAGCTGTTTTTT; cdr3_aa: CASSRDRAGGTGELFF
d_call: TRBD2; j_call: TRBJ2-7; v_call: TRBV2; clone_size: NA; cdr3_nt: TGTGCCAGCAGTGTTATTCTAGCGGTCTCCTACGAGCAGTACTTC; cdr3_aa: CASSVILAVSYEQYF
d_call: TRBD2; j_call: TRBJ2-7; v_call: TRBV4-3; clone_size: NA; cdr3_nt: TGCGCCAGCATAAAAACTGGGGGGTTGCGGGAGGGCCAGGGAGTTTGCGAGCAGTACTTC; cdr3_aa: CASIKTGGLREGQGVCEQYF
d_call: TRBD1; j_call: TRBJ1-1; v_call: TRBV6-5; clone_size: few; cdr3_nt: TGTGCCAGCAGTCCTAGACAGGGGCGCGCTTTCTTT; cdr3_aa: CASSPRQGRAFF
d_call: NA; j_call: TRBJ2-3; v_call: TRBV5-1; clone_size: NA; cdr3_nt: TGCGCCAGCAGCTCCCCTTGGGGTGGCACAGATACGCAGTATTTT; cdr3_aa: CASSSPWGGTDTQYF
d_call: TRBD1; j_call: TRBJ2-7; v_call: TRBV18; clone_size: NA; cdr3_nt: TGTGCCAGCTCGTGGGACAGCCAACCGACGGTGGGAGAGCAGTACTTC; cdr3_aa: CASSWDSQPTVGEQYF
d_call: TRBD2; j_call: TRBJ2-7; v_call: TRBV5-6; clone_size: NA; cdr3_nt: TGTGCCAGCAGCTTGGAGGGACTAGCGGGAGACGAGCAGTACTTC; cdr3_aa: CASSLEGLAGDEQYF
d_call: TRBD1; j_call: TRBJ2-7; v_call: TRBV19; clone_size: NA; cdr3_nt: TGTGCCAGTAACGCTGGACAGGGCTACGAGCAGTACTTC; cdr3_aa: CASNAGQGYEQYF
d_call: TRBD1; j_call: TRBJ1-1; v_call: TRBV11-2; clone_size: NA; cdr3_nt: TGTGCCAGCAGCATGAACAGGGGCAGGAACACTGAAGCTTTCTTT; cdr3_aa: CASSMNRGRNTEAFF
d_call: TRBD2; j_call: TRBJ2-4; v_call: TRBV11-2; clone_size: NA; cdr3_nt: TGTGCCAGCTCAAATACCGCGGGAGTGGACATTCAGTACTTC; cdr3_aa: CASSNTAGVDIQYF
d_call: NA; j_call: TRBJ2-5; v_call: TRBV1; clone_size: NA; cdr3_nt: TGCACCAGCAGCCCAAACATAGCGGGAGTTCGGAAGACCCAGTACTTC; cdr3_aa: CTSSPNIAGVRKTQYF
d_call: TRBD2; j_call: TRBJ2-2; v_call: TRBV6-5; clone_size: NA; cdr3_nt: TGTGCCAGCAGTCCTCGGACTAGCGGAACCGGGGAGCTGTTTTTT; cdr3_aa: CASSPRTSGTGELFF
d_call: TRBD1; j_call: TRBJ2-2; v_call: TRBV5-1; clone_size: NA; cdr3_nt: TGCGCCAGCAGCCGCGGACAGGGCGGCACCGGGGAGCTGTTTTTT; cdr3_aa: CASSRGQGGTGELFF
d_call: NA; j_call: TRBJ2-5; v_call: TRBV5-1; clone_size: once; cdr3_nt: TGCGCCAGCAGCTTGTGGGAGCAAGAGACCCAGTACTTC; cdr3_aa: CASSLWEQETQYF
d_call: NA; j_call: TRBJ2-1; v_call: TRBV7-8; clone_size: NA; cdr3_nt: TGTGCCAGCAGTTCCCGGGTCCCGAACAAGAATGAGCAGTTCTTC; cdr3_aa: CASSSRVPNKNEQFF